Sequencing of this T cell receptor (beta chain) was carried out in a study of OX40 agonist ivuxolimab in advanced cancers. Measured with immunoSEQ multiplex PCR; TCRdb has only the in-frame clones, and not every one. The data show 76,000 or so clones, with around nine tenths seen just once and around 0.8% held by the top ten. The sample was CD4+ or CD8+ T cells sorted from blood, taken in a trial of the OX40 agonist ivuxolimab. The clonotype comes from an adult with an advanced solid tumor such as melanoma, head and neck, liver or kidney cancer.

The CDR3 DNA sequence: TGTGCCAGCAGCTCACAGACAGGGATGGGTTACGAGCAGTACTTC. It translates to CASSSQTGMGYEQYF. The chain joins TRBV11-1 to TRBJ2-7; TRBD1 matches at 7 bases. V gave up 4 bases and J gave up 4 bases; unmatched junction bases: 10. Germline lookup yields CDR1 SGHAT and CDR2 FQDESV (reference sequence). The length of the CDR3 is 15 residues.